A single sample gave rise to the 16 T cell receptor beta chains below, sequenced in a study of patients and donors after allogeneic stem cell transplantation. MiXCR was run by TCRdb on the RT-PCR reads, yielding one entry per CDR3 protein. The sample includes 920,000 or so distinct CDR3 sequences, 18% seen only once; the top ten take around 6%. The sequenced material came from blood, either unsorted or a sorted T cell fraction (not recorded which). These receptor sequences come from a human donor who was either an allogeneic HSCT recipient or a stem cell or donor lymphocyte infusion donor (not recorded which). It is not recorded whose cells these are; they may come from a transplant donor.

This rearrangement joins TRBV5-1 to TRBJ1-5; D gene ambiguous. Looked up from germline, CDR1 is SGHRS and CDR2 is YFSETQ. The CDR3 has 16 residues. V was cut by 1 base and J by 1 base, with 12 bases left in between. CDR3 nucleotides: TGCGCCAGCAGCTTGAGGGCGCTTGGGAGCAATCAGCCCCAGCATTTT. It yields the protein CASSLRALGSNQPQHF.

This clonotype came up a few times. The chain is built from TRBV3-1 and TRBJ2-7, with 8 bases lining up with TRBD2. V shed 4 bases, J shed 3 bases, and the junction held 11 bases outside the gene matches. Germline CDR1 is LGHDT and CDR2 is YNNKEL (reference sequence). The CDR3 covers 16 residues. CDR3 region: CASSLRLSGGIYEQYF. Written as DNA, the CDR3 is TGTGCCAGCAGCCTCCGTCTAAGCGGGGGAATCTACGAGCAGTACTTC.

The chain has TRBV10-2 and TRBJ2-7; the match to TRBD2 covers 7 bases. Per the germline V gene, CDR1 is WSHSY and CDR2 is SAAADI. The trim removed 2 bases at V and 2 bases at J, leaving 6 bases unmatched. The CDR3 contains 15 residues. The CDR3 is CASSEGRGAPYEQYF. The CDR3, as DNA: TGCGCCAGCAGTGAGGGGAGGGGCGCTCCCTACGAGCAGTACTTC.

The V and J genes are TRBV29-1 and TRBJ1-1, with TRBD1 matching 9 bases. There are 14 residues in the CDR3. Germline CDR1 is SQVTM and CDR2 is ANQGSEA. V lost 7 bases and J lost 0; bases outside the gene matches: 6. The CDR3 protein is CSATQGALNTEAFF. The DNA of the CDR3 is TGCAGCGCTACACAGGGGGCCTTGAACACTGAAGCTTTCTTT.

This chain joins TRBV24-1 and TRBJ2-1; D may be TRBD1 or TRBD2 (5 bases each). V was cut by 9 bases and J by 3 bases, with 14 bases left in between. The CDR3 length is 14 residues. Germline assignment: CDR1 KGHDR and CDR2 SFDVKD. DNA for the CDR3: TGTGCCACCTCTCCGGGACGGTACTACAATGAGCAGTTCTTC. It codes for CATSPGRYYNEQFF.

This clonotype was counted a few times. The chain uses TRBV28 and TRBJ2-1; either TRBD1 or TRBD2 may supply D (5 bases each). Trimming shortened V by 6 bases and J by 8 bases, and 23 bases separated the two germline ends. The CDR3 is 16 amino acids. Germline CDR1 MDHEN, CDR2 SYDVKM. The CDR3 DNA is TGTGCCAGCAGCTCCGCTGGGCTGGGGGAGAGGGATGAGCAGTTCTTC. It translates to CASSSAGLGERDEQFF.

V usage is TRBV12-3 or TRBV12-4 and J usage is TRBJ2-5, with unresolved D. There are 13 residues in the CDR3. Trimming took 2 bases from V and 2 from J, leaving 6 bases between them. CDR3 DNA sequence: TGTGCCAGCAGTTTACCGAATCAAGAGACCCAGTACTTC. Residues: CASSLPNQETQYF.

This clonotype was found once. The chain is built from TRBV7-3 and TRBJ2-3, with D hard to call. The CDR3 contains 15 residues. Looked up from germline, CDR1 is SGHTA and CDR2 is FQGTGA. The germline V and J ends were trimmed by 5 bases and 6 bases, with 18 bases remaining between them. As DNA, the CDR3 is TGTGCCAGCAGCCTCTCCGATGGGGTTTTTGATACGCAGTATTTT. Amino acids: CASSLSDGVFDTQYF.

In the case of this clonotype: This clone may be a read error of a much larger clone one base away. The J gene is TRBJ2-7, the V gene TRBV6-2 or TRBV6-3, with 11 nucleotides matching TRBD2. With 6 bases clipped from V and 3 bases from J, the junction kept 1 base outside the gene matches. Germline V gene sequence: CDR1 MNHEY, CDR2 SVGEGT. This CDR3 has 13 residues. In DNA, the CDR3 is TGTGCCAGCAGGACTAGCGGGAACTACGAGCAGTACTTC. This codes for CASRTSGNYEQYF.

This clonotype was counted only a few times. The rearrangement joins TRBV20-1 to TRBJ1-5; the D gene is possibly TRBD1 (6 bases). This CDR3 comprises 15 residues. Per the germline V gene, CDR1 is DFQATT and CDR2 is SNEGSKA (reference sequence). V shed 1 base and J shed 2 bases, with 12 bases lying between them. The CDR3 spells CSARVGGNGNQPQHF. The CDR3 nucleotides read TGCAGTGCTAGAGTAGGGGGAAACGGCAATCAGCCCCAGCATTTT.

J is TRBJ1-2 and V is TRBV15; possibly TRBD1 for D (5 bases). In germline, CDR1 is LNHNV, CDR2 YYDKDF (reference sequence). V lost 8 bases and J lost 6, with 16 bases in between. There are 13 residues in the CDR3. CDR3 in DNA: TGTGCCACCCGTCGGGGGGGGAGTCATGGCTACACCTTC. It specifies CATRRGGSHGYTF.

The sample holds many counts of this clonotype. The chain couples TRBV24-1 to TRBJ1-5; 9 bases match TRBD1. J was trimmed by 5 bases and V by 5 bases; bases with no gene match: 6. The CDR3 loop spans 15 amino acids. Germline loops: CDR1 KGHDR, CDR2 SFDVKD. This chain's CDR3 is CATSAPGQGHQPQHF. Here the CDR3 DNA reads TGTGCCACCAGTGCCCCGGGACAGGGACATCAGCCCCAGCATTTT.

The chain joins TRBV13 to TRBJ1-4, with TRBD1 identical over 9 bases. The CDR3 totals 18 residues. The J segment lost 4 bases and the V segment lost 5 bases, leaving 14 bases of the junction unmatched. Germline V gene data show CDR1 as PRHDT and CDR2 as FYEKMQ (reference sequence). CDR3 in DNA: TGTGCCAGCAGCACCCGATACAGGGGGCGAAAGGGTAATGAAAAACTGTTTTTT. Protein: CASSTRYRGRKGNEKLFF.

This clonotype occurred a few times. The rearrangement links TRBV2 to TRBJ1-1; 11 bases map to TRBD1. This CDR3 region has 16 residues. V lost 4 bases to trimming and J lost 5 bases; unmatched junction nucleotides: 9. Germline V CDR1 and CDR2: SNHLY, FYNNEI. The CDR3 region is CASSGGQGARRTEAFF. The CDR3 DNA follows: TGTGCCAGCAGTGGTGGACAGGGGGCCAGAAGGACTGAAGCTTTCTTT.

The chain uses TRBV6-2 or TRBV6-3 and TRBJ2-5; a possible D gene is TRBD2 (6 bases). The CDR3 spans 15 residues. Germline values: CDR1 MNHEY, CDR2 SVGEGT. V was trimmed by 4 bases and J by 4 bases, leaving 16 bases between them. CDR3 protein: CASSSLGGSGETQYF. The CDR3 DNA reads as TGTGCCAGCAGTTCATTGGGAGGATCGGGAGAGACCCAGTACTTC.

The sample holds a few counts of this clonotype. V and J are TRBV9 and TRBJ2-1; TRBD1 might be the D (6 bases). Germline V lookup: CDR1 SGDLS, CDR2 YYNGEE. The V end was cut by 0 bases, the J end by 8 bases, with 15 bases between. This CDR3 is built from 15 residues. CDR3 region: CASSVGATGFDEQFF. CDR3 nucleotides: TGTGCCAGCAGCGTAGGGGCGACAGGCTTCGATGAGCAGTTCTTC.